This T cell receptor beta chain was captured by sequencing in a study of response to subunit inactivated influenza vaccine. The CDR3 has 15 residues. V gave up 1 base and J gave up 2 bases; unmatched junction bases: 3. CDR1 LNHNV and CDR2 YYDKDF come from the germline V gene (reference sequence). TCRdb processed the RT-PCR reads anew with MiXCR; each CDR3 protein has one entry. Of 150,000 or so distinct CDR3 sequences listed, approximately 11% are singletons. This clonotype was sampled from a man aged 50-60 years who received an inactivated influenza vaccine. The specimen comprised non-naive T cells sorted from PBMCs, sampled around seven weeks after vaccination. V is TRBV15 and J is TRBJ2-3; 7 bases line up with TRBD1. In DNA, the CDR3 is TGTGCCACCAGCAGAGGGGACAGAGACACAGATACGCAGTATTTT. It is translated as CATSRGDRDTDTQYF.